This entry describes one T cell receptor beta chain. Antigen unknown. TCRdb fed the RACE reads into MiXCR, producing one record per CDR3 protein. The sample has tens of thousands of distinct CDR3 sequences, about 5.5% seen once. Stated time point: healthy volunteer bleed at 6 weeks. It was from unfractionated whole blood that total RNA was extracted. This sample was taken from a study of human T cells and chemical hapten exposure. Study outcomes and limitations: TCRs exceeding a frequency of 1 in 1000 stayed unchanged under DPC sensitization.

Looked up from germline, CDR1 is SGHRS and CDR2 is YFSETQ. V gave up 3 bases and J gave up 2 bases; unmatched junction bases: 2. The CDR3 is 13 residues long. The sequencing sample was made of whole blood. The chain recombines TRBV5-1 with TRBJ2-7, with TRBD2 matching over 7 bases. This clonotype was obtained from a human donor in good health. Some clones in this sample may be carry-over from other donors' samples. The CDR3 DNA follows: TGCGCCAGCAGCTGGGGACTAACCTACGAGCAGTACTTC. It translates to CASSWGLTYEQYF.